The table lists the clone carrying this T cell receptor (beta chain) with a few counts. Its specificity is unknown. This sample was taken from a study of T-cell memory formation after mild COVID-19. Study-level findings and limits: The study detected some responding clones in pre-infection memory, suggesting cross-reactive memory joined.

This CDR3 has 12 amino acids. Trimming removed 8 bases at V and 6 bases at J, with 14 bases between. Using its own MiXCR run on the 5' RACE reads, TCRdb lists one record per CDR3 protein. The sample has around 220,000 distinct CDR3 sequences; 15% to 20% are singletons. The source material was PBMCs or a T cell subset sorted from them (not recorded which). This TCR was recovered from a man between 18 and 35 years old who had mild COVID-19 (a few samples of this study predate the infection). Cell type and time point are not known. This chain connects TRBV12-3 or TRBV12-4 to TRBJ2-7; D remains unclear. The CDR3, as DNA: TGTGCCAGCGCTTTTGCACATGGCGAGCAGTACTTC. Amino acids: CASAFAHGEQYF.